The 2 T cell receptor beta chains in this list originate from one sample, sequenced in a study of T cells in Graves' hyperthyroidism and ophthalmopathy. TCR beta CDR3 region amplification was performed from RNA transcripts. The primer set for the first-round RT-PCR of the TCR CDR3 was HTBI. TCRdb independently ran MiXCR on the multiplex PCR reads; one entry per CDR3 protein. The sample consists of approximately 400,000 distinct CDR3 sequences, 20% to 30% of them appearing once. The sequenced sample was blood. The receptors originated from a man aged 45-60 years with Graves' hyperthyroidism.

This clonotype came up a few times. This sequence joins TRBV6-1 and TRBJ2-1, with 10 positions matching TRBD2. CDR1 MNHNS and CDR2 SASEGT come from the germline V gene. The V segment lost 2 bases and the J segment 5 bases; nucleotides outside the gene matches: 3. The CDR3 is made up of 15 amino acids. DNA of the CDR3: TGTGCCAGCAGTGAACTAGCGGGAGTCAACAATGAGCAGTTCTTC. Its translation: CASSELAGVNNEQFF.

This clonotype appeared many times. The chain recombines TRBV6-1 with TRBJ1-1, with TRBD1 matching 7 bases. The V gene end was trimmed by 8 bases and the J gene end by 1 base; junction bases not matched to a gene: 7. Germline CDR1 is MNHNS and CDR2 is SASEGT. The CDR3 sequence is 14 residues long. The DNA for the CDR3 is TGTGCCAGCGGGGGGACAGCCCCGAACACTGAAGCTTTCTTT. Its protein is CASGGTAPNTEAFF.